Listed below are T cell receptor beta chains from one sample, sequenced in a study of T cell changes during pregnancy in multiple sclerosis. Assay: immunoSEQ multiplex PCR; the TCRdb copy retains only in-frame clones and omits some. The top ten clones hold under 2% of a sample with 85,000 to 90,000 clones, 91% of them seen once. Source: peripheral blood, taken in the first trimester of pregnancy. All receptors come from a female donor in good health, enrolled as a control in a pregnancy study. Each CDR3 is given without its conserved first and last residue. Fields, in order: CDR3 protein, V gene, J gene.

CDR3aa: ASSLGRGRPTYEQY; v_gene: TRBV7-2; j_gene: TRBJ2-7
CDR3aa: ASSPTVEGYNEQF; v_gene: TRBV7-3; j_gene: TRBJ2-1
CDR3aa: ASSPETGGNYGYT; v_gene: TRBV9; j_gene: TRBJ1-2
CDR3aa: ASRLAGEYNEQF; v_gene: TRBV6-6; j_gene: TRBJ2-1
CDR3aa: ASSPDSRAYEQY; v_gene: TRBV18; j_gene: TRBJ2-7
CDR3aa: ASSYRTGVGEKLF; v_gene: TRBV5-6; j_gene: TRBJ1-4
CDR3aa: ASSLRADRDYGYT; v_gene: TRBV28; j_gene: TRBJ1-2
CDR3aa: ASEDRSTDTQY; v_gene: TRBV2; j_gene: TRBJ2-3
CDR3aa: ASQGLPANYGYT; v_gene: TRBV2; j_gene: TRBJ1-2
CDR3aa: ASSEDRGFPIY; v_gene: TRBV2; j_gene: TRBJ1-3
CDR3aa: ASSLTWLAGTDTQY; v_gene: TRBV13; j_gene: TRBJ2-3
CDR3aa: ASSWGTVNTGELF; v_gene: TRBV5-1; j_gene: TRBJ2-2
CDR3aa: AISGNGLGQY; v_gene: TRBV10-3; j_gene: TRBJ2-7
CDR3aa: ASSVVGGREQF; v_gene: TRBV9; j_gene: TRBJ2-1
CDR3aa: ASSLPGQGGEKLF; v_gene: TRBV7-8; j_gene: TRBJ1-4
CDR3aa: ASSFDRGQGYT; v_gene: TRBV5-1; j_gene: TRBJ1-2
CDR3aa: ASSQVGQDHHPQH; v_gene: TRBV4-1; j_gene: TRBJ1-5
CDR3aa: ASTRTGLWETQY; v_gene: TRBV27; j_gene: TRBJ2-5
CDR3aa: ASSPGSSTEAF; v_gene: TRBV7-9; j_gene: TRBJ1-1
CDR3aa: ASGRSGSSPLH; v_gene: TRBV25-1; j_gene: TRBJ1-6
CDR3aa: ASSLQGARGNEKLF; v_gene: TRBV5-1; j_gene: TRBJ1-4
CDR3aa: ASSSVRETQY; v_gene: TRBV5-1; j_gene: TRBJ2-5
CDR3aa: ASSSYEYTEAF; v_gene: TRBV7-9; j_gene: TRBJ1-1
CDR3aa: ASSLAGGRETQY; v_gene: TRBV28; j_gene: TRBJ2-5
CDR3aa: ASSIRENTEAF; v_gene: TRBV27; j_gene: TRBJ1-1
CDR3aa: ASSQNDRAFGNTIY; v_gene: TRBV4-1; j_gene: TRBJ1-3
CDR3aa: ASSRNYGYT; v_gene: TRBV11-2; j_gene: TRBJ1-2
CDR3aa: ATSGNSPLH; v_gene: TRBV15; j_gene: TRBJ1-6
CDR3aa: ASKGNRTTDTQY; v_gene: TRBV5-1; j_gene: TRBJ2-3
CDR3aa: ASSLYRLTGGAGETQY; v_gene: TRBV27; j_gene: TRBJ2-5
CDR3aa: ASSLERGGGSGNTIY; v_gene: TRBV5-1; j_gene: TRBJ1-3
CDR3aa: ASSLFKGDNSPLH; v_gene: TRBV7-2; j_gene: TRBJ1-6
CDR3aa: ASNPSMGGQETQY; v_gene: TRBV5-4; j_gene: TRBJ2-5
CDR3aa: AISERDRGRQETQY; v_gene: TRBV10-3; j_gene: TRBJ2-5
CDR3aa: ASSQDLQGTGGINSPLH; v_gene: TRBV4-1; j_gene: TRBJ1-6
CDR3aa: ASGRGIYGYT; v_gene: TRBV27; j_gene: TRBJ1-2
CDR3aa: ASSSSGAFTDTQY; v_gene: TRBV5-4; j_gene: TRBJ2-3
CDR3aa: ASSIGTLRNTGELF; v_gene: TRBV7-2; j_gene: TRBJ2-2
CDR3aa: ASSLGHTNTEAF; v_gene: TRBV7-2; j_gene: TRBJ1-1
CDR3aa: ASRAPIERGYNEQF; v_gene: TRBV2; j_gene: TRBJ2-1
CDR3aa: ASSTRQVYEQY; v_gene: TRBV5-6; j_gene: NA
CDR3aa: ATYYGIEAF; v_gene: TRBV27; j_gene: TRBJ1-1
CDR3aa: ASSMRTAGNTIY; v_gene: TRBV19; j_gene: TRBJ1-3
CDR3aa: ASSGQGFAGNTIY; v_gene: TRBV9; j_gene: TRBJ1-3
CDR3aa: ASSDTSGQGHYNEQF; v_gene: TRBV11-2; j_gene: TRBJ2-1
CDR3aa: ASSLALEGSSTNEKLF; v_gene: TRBV7-9; j_gene: TRBJ1-4
CDR3aa: ASSYFQTNTEAF; v_gene: TRBV6-7; j_gene: TRBJ1-1